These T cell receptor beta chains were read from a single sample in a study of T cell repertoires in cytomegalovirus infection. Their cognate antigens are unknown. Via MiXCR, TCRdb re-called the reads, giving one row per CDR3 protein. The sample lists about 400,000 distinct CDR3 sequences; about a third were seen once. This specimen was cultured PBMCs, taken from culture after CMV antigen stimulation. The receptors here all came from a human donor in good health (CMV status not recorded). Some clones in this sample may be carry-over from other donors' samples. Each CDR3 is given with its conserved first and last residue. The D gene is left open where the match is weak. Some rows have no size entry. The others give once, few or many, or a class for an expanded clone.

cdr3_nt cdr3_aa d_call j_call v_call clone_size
TGTGCCAGCAGTTTAGAGGTAGCCAAAAACATTCAGTACTTC CASSLEVAKNIQYF - TRBJ2-4 TRBV12-3/TRBV12-4 few
TGTGCCAGCAGCCAAGTTACGGTCAACAACCCGGCGAAAGCTTTCTTT CASSQVTVNNPAKAFF - TRBJ1-1 TRBV4-2 once
TGCGCCAGCGCGGCGGCCAATGAGCAGTTCTTC CASAAANEQFF - TRBJ2-1 TRBV5-1 many
TGTGCCAGCAGCCCTCTAGCGGGAGTCCCAGATACGCAGTATTTT CASSPLAGVPDTQYF TRBD2 TRBJ2-3 TRBV7-6 few
TGTGCCAGTAGGCACAGGGGAGGGACTGAAGCTTTCTTT CASRHRGGTEAFF TRBD1 TRBJ1-1 TRBV19 -
TGTGCCAGCAGCTTATACCTAGCGGGAGTGCGTGAGCAGTTCTTC CASSLYLAGVREQFF TRBD2 TRBJ2-1 TRBV7-8 few
TGTGCCAGCAGTAACCCACTGAGCTCCTACAATGAGCAGTTCTTC CASSNPLSSYNEQFF - TRBJ2-1 TRBV11-2 few
TGTGCCAGCAGCTACCGGGACCCCACAGATACGCAGTATTTT CASSYRDPTDTQYF - TRBJ2-3 TRBV7-6 few
TGTGCCAGCAGCTTATGGACAGACGACCAAGAGACCCAGTACTTC CASSLWTDDQETQYF - TRBJ2-5 TRBV11-3 few
TGCAGTGCTAAAGTGACAGGTTTAGGTTTTACTGAAGCTTTCTTT CSAKVTGLGFTEAFF - TRBJ1-1 TRBV20-1 -
TGTGCCAGCTCTCCTATGAGACCCGGGGAGCTGTTTTTT CASSPMRPGELFF - TRBJ2-2 TRBV6-2/TRBV6-3 -
TGTGCCAGTAGTCCTGGACAGAGCTCCTACAATGAGCAGTTCTTC CASSPGQSSYNEQFF - TRBJ2-1 TRBV19 -
TGTGCCACCAGCAGAGAAGGGGACAGGGGAAACACCATATATTTT CATSREGDRGNTIYF TRBD1 TRBJ1-3 TRBV15 -
TGTGCCAGCAGTCGGGACTCCCCCCGCGATGAGCAGTTCTTC CASSRDSPRDEQFF - TRBJ2-1 TRBV12-3/TRBV12-4 -
TGTGCCAGCAGCTTACGGACAGGCTATAATGAAAAACTGTTTTTT CASSLRTGYNEKLFF TRBD1 TRBJ1-4 TRBV7-2 many
TGTGCCAGCAGTTACGTCTTCTCAGGGTTCCTGGGGCTCAACACTGAAGCTTTCTTT CASSYVFSGFLGLNTEAFF - TRBJ1-1 TRBV6-2/TRBV6-3 few
TGCGCCAGCAGTCAATCAGCCAGGGACAGGGGGAAAACGAATCAGCCCCAGCATTTT CASSQSARDRGKTNQPQHF TRBD1 TRBJ1-5 TRBV23-1 -
TGTGCCAGCAGTTTAGCCAACCCCAGATATAGCAATCAGCCCCAGCATTTT CASSLANPRYSNQPQHF - TRBJ1-5 TRBV27 few
TGTGCCAGCAGCTTGACGGGGGCCACTGAAGCTTTCTTT CASSLTGATEAFF - TRBJ1-1 TRBV7-2 few
TGTGCCAGTAGCGTGGGACGGAACTATGGCTACACCTTC CASSVGRNYGYTF - TRBJ1-2 TRBV19 -
TGTGCCAGTAGTATGAGACAGGGGGCAAGCAATCAGCCCCAGCATTTT CASSMRQGASNQPQHF TRBD1 TRBJ1-5 TRBV19 -
TGCAGTGCTCTTGGACCAGGAGGCACAGATACGCAGTATTTT CSALGPGGTDTQYF - TRBJ2-3 TRBV20-1 -
TGTGCCAGCAGTTCCTCGTGGGACATTCAGTACTTC CASSSSWDIQYF - TRBJ2-4 TRBV28 -
TGTGCCAGCAGCGTCAGGTTTGCGGGAGGCTCCTACAATGAGCAGTTCTTC CASSVRFAGGSYNEQFF TRBD2 TRBJ2-1 TRBV9 once
TGTGCCAGCAGCTCAACAGGGGGCAGGAACACTGAAGCTTTCTTT CASSSTGGRNTEAFF TRBD1 TRBJ1-1 TRBV7-8 many
TGTGCCAGCAGCTCGCCGGGGACATTAGGGGGAGAGACCCAGTACTTC CASSSPGTLGGETQYF - TRBJ2-5 TRBV7-2 many
TGTGCCAGCAGCTTCGGACTAGCGGAAGAGACCCAGTACTTC CASSFGLAEETQYF TRBD2 TRBJ2-5 TRBV7-9 -
TGTGCCAGCAGCCCGGGACACGGAATGAATCAGCCCCAGCATTTT CASSPGHGMNQPQHF - TRBJ1-5 TRBV7-2 many
TGTGCCAGCAGCTTAGTTCAAGAGGCCTACGAGCAGTACTTC CASSLVQEAYEQYF - TRBJ2-7 TRBV7-8 few
TGTGCCAGCAGCTTCGGAGGCAGGAAATATGGCTACACCTTC CASSFGGRKYGYTF - TRBJ1-2 TRBV11-2 -
TGTGCCAGCAGTTCCTGGACTAGTCAAGAGACCCAGTACTTC CASSSWTSQETQYF TRBD2 TRBJ2-5 TRBV6-1 -
TGTGCCAGCAGGAGATCCGCAGATACGCAGTATTTT CASRRSADTQYF - TRBJ2-3 TRBV12-3/TRBV12-4 -
TGTGCCAGCAGCCCACTAGCGGGACGCGATACGCAGTATTTT CASSPLAGRDTQYF TRBD2 TRBJ2-3 TRBV7-2 many
TGTGCCATCAGTGAGGGCGGGAGAGGAGAGACCCAGTACTTC CAISEGGRGETQYF TRBD2 TRBJ2-5 TRBV10-3 -
TGTGCCAGCAGCTTGATAAGGGGGACCCAGTACTTC CASSLIRGTQYF - TRBJ2-5 TRBV7-6 -
TGTGCCAGCAGCAAGACCCAACCCCCGTGGCAAGAGACCCAGTACTTC CASSKTQPPWQETQYF - TRBJ2-5 TRBV7-6 -
TGTGCCAGTAGAGGCCCGTGGGGAGATACGCAGTATTTT CASRGPWGDTQYF - TRBJ2-3 TRBV12-3/TRBV12-4 -
TGTGCCATCAGAGCGGGGGCGGGTGAGACCCAGTACTTC CAIRAGAGETQYF TRBD2 TRBJ2-5 TRBV10-3 -
TGTGCCAGCAGCGCCATAGCCAAAAACATTCAGTACTTC CASSAIAKNIQYF - TRBJ2-4 TRBV11-2 -
TGTGCCAGCCGGGACACAGGCACAGATACGCAGTATTTT CASRDTGTDTQYF - TRBJ2-3 TRBV6-5 -
TGTGCCAGAGCGACAGGGAATGGAACCGGGGAGCTGTTTTTT CARATGNGTGELFF TRBD1 TRBJ2-2 TRBV19 once